The 6 T cell receptor beta chains given below trace back to one sample, sequenced in a study of T cells in Graves' hyperthyroidism and ophthalmopathy. Regions amplified from RNA transcripts were the TCR beta CDR3 regions. HTBI primers were the set used in a first-round RT-PCR of the TCR CDR3. TCRdb itself ran the multiplex PCR reads through MiXCR, one entry per CDR3 protein. The repertoire holds under 250,000 distinct CDR3 sequences, with around 25% as singletons. Sequencing used blood. The receptors were gathered from a woman aged 35 to 49 with Graves' ophthalmopathy.

The chain carries TRBV2 and TRBJ1-1, with D unclear. Germline loops: CDR1 SNHLY, CDR2 FYNNEI. The V and J ends lost 6 bases and 1 base respectively, with 9 bases between them. The CDR3 consists of 13 residues. The CDR3 bases are TGTGCCAGCAGCGTTACACCGAACACTGAAGCTTTCTTT. It is translated as CASSVTPNTEAFF.

The genes are TRBV2 and TRBJ1-1, with 10 bases that match TRBD1. CDR1 is SNHLY and CDR2 is FYNNEI in the germline V gene. This CDR3 spans 16 amino acids. Trimming took 4 bases from V and 5 from J; bases not matched to a gene: 10. The CDR3 DNA follows: TGTGCCAGCAGTGTTGCTGCTGGGACAGGGGCAACTGAAGCTTTCTTT. It translates to CASSVAAGTGATEAFF.

This clonotype was observed many times. This chain joins TRBV4-1 and TRBJ1-1, with unresolved D. Germline V gives CDR1 MGHRA, CDR2 YSYEKL. This CDR3 is built from 16 residues. Trimming stripped 2 bases from V and 3 bases from J, with 16 bases between. CDR3 in DNA: TGCGCCAGCAGCCAAAAAACCACGGGTGGGTACACTGAAGCTTTCTTT. Translating it yields CASSQKTTGGYTEAFF.

Many counts were recorded for this clonotype. The chain uses TRBV27 and TRBJ1-6; possibly TRBD1 for D (5 bases). Germline values: CDR1 MNHEY, CDR2 SMNVEV (reference sequence). The V gene lost 4 bases and the J gene lost 9 bases, with 22 bases spanning the gap. The CDR3 is 17 residues long. CDR3 DNA: TGTGCCAGCAGTTCTTTCCTGATGACCAAGGGACTTTCACCCCTCCACTTT. It translates to CASSSFLMTKGLSPLHF.

This clonotype showed up many times. The rearrangement links TRBV6-2 or TRBV6-3 to TRBJ1-5; D is unclear. Germline CDR1 is MNHEY and CDR2 is SVGEGT. Trimming shortened V by 5 bases and J by 2 bases, and 13 bases separated the two germline ends. The CDR3 consists of 15 residues. The CDR3 here is CASSPRVFRNQPQHF. The CDR3 bases are TGTGCCAGCAGTCCTAGGGTTTTTCGCAATCAGCCCCAGCATTTT.

This clonotype was detected ten times or more. The CDR3 sequence: CASSFGSLYEQYF. CDR3 sequence (DNA): TGTGCCAGCAGTTTCGGAAGTCTCTACGAGCAGTACTTC. The chain links TRBV12-3 or TRBV12-4 to TRBJ2-7; no firm D call. With 3 bases removed from V and 3 bases from J, the gap between germline ends came to 9 bases. The CDR3 loop spans 13 amino acids.